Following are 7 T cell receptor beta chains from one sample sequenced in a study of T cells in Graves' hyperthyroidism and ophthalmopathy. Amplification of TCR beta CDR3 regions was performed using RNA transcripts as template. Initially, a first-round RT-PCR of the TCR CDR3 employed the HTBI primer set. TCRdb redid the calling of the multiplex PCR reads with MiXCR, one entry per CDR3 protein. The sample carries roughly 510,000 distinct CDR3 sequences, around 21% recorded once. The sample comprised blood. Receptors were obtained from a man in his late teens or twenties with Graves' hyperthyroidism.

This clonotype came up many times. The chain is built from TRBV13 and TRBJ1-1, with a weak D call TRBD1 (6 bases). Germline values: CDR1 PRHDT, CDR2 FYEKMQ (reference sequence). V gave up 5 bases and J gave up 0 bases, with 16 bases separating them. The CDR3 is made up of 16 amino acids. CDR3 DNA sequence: TGTGCCAGCAGCACGGGACAATTCGGTTTGAACACTGAAGCTTTCTTT. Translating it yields CASSTGQFGLNTEAFF.

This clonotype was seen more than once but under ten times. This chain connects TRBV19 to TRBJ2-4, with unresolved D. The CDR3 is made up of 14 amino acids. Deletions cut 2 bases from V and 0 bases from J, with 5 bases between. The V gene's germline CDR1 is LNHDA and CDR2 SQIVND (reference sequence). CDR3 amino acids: CASSIQLAKNIQYF. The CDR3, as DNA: TGTGCCAGTAGTATACAACTAGCCAAAAACATTCAGTACTTC.

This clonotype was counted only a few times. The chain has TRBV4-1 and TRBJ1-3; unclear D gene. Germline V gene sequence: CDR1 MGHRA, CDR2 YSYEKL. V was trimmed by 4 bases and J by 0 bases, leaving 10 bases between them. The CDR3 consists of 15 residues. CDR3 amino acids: CASSRQADSGNTIYF. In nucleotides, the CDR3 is TGCGCCAGCAGCCGGCAGGCAGACTCTGGAAACACCATATATTTT.

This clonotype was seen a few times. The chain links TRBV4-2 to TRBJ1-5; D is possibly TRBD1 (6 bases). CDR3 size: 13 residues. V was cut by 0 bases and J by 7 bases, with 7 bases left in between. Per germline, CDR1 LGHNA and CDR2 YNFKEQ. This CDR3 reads CASSQEGAQPQHF. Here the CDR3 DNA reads TGTGCCAGCAGCCAAGAGGGGGCCCAGCCCCAGCATTTT.

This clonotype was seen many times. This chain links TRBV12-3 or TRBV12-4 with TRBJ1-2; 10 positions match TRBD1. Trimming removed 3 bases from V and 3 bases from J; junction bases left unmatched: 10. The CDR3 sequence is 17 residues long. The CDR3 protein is CASSLALGQGDYYGYTF. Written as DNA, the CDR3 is TGTGCCAGCAGTTTGGCCCTAGGACAGGGGGACTACTATGGCTACACCTTC.

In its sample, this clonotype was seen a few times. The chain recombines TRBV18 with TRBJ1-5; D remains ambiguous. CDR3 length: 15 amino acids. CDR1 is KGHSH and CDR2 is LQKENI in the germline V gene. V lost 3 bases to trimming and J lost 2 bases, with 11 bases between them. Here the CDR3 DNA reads TGTGCCAGCTCACCGCGACCCGGTCGCAATCAGCCCCAGCATTTT. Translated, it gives CASSPRPGRNQPQHF.

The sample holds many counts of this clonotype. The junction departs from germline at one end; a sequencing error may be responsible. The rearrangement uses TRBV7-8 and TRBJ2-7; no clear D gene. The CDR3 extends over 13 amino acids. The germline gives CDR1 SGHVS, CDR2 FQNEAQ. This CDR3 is CANSLDGLGEQYF. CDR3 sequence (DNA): TGTGCCAACAGCCTAGACGGTCTCGGCGAGCAGTACTTC.